This TCR beta chain was sequenced in a study of T-cell memory formation after mild COVID-19 (dated by TCRdb to 2020 to 2022). About the investigation overall: TCR sequence clusters from the two donors were largely donor specific. The cohort was made up of two young adult volunteers, one female and one male, who were previously healthy. In a couple of donors, T-cell clones that expanded and contracted after mild COVID-19 were followed by sequencing TCRalpha and TCRbeta repertoires longitudinally. Results the study describes overall, beyond this receptor: Whether the second-wave clones peaking on day 37 were SARS-CoV-2 specific was not confirmed. Some responding clones were found in pre-infection memory, which suggests that pre-existing cross-reactive memory T cells took part in the SARS-CoV-2 response. Contracting CD4+ clones turned up mainly in the CM and EM memory subsets, whereas EMRA was where CD8+ clones were enriched. Clones that contracted from day 15 to 85 showed balanced CD4/CD8 phenotypes, whereas a second wave of clones that expanded from day 15 to 37 leaned towards CD4+. Only two mild cases were covered in the study, and larger cohorts including severe cases with pre-infection samples were considered necessary.

This clonotype was seen a handful of times. Its target antigen remains unknown. The record has no base qualities; no much larger clone is one base away. Ficoll-Paque density gradient centrifugation was used to isolate PBMCs. Sequencing instrument: Illumina NovaSeq 6000. TCRalpha and TCRbeta cDNA libraries were constructed by 5'RACE with constant-segment primers, with sample barcodes and unique molecular identifiers being introduced. RNA was extracted from every sample with Trizol reagent. Library amplification was performed in two PCR steps, and a second sample barcode and Illumina TruSeq adapters were introduced in the second step. Sequencing of libraries was performed on an Illumina NovaSeq with 2 x 150 bp paired-end reads. In the authors' own workflow: Demultiplexing of reads and collapsing into UMI-guided consensus sequences were performed with migec v1.2.7. Using mixcr v2.1.11, the UMI consensuses were aligned to TRA and TRB V and J templates and assembled into clonotypes. A clonotype was counted as expanded or contracted only when both edgeR and NoisET called the clonotype significant, with the noise models trained on biological replicates. For edgeR calls, the thresholds were a false discovery rate-adjusted p below 0.01 and a log2 fold-change of 1. PCA with hierarchical clustering of max-normalized trajectories of the 1000 most abundant clonotypes was used as exploratory dynamics analysis. The CD4 or CD8 phenotype of responding clones was assigned using the separately sequenced CD4+ and CD8+ repertoires. TCRdb ran its own pipeline on the public reads, namely fastp trimming at Q25 and MiXCR clone calling, and kept in-frame beta chains. Every entry covers one CDR3 protein and lists the most common genes and DNA from its rows. For this entry, the V and J calls and clone size follow TCRdb and not the study's own pipeline. The sample yields 350,000 to 550,000 distinct CDR3 sequences; roughly 18% were counted once. The ten largest clones capture around a fifth of the sample.

Germline trimming amounts to 4 bases on V and 3 bases on J, with 9 as the count of junction bases outside the gene matches. Based on the germline V gene, the CDR1 and CDR2 sequences are SGHRS and YFSETQ. From cysteine to phenylalanine, the CDR3 is 15 amino acids long. Just CDR3 DNA is preserved here, 45 bases in frame from base 1. The rearrangement combines TRBV5-1 with TRBJ2-7, with 8 bases aligning to TRBD2. This sequence was found in a man between 18 and 35 years old who had mild COVID-19 (a few samples of this study predate the infection). The sample titles of this study are shuffled in the database, so cell type and time point are left out; the donor was told from shared clones. Sequenced input: PBMCs or a T cell subset sorted from them (not recorded which). The nucleotide sequence is given as TGCGCCAGCAGCCAAAGCGGGGGCTCGAGCTACGAGCAGTACTTC. This sequence encodes CASSQSGGSSYEQYF. The CDR3 plus the reference TRBV5-1 and TRBJ2-7 genes for the other parts give the full variable domain: KAGVTQTPRYLIKTRGQQVTLSCSPISGHRSVSWYQQTPGQGLQFLFEYFSETQRNKGNFPGRFSGRQFSNSRSEMNVSTLELGDSALYLCASSQSGGSSYEQYFGPGTRLTVT.